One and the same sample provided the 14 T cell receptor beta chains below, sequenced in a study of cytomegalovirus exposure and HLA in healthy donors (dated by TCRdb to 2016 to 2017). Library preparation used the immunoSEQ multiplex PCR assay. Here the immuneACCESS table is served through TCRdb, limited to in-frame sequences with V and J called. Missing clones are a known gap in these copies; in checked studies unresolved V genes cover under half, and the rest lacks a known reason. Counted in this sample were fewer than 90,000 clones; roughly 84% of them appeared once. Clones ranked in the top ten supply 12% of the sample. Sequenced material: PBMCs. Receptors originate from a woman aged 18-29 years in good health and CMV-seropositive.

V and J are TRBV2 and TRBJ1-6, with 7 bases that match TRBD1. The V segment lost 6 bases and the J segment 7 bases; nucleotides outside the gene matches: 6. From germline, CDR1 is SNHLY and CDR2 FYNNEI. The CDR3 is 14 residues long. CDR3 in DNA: TGTGCCAGCAGGGGGGACAGTAGGAATTCACCCCTCCACTTT. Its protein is CASRGDSRNSPLHF.

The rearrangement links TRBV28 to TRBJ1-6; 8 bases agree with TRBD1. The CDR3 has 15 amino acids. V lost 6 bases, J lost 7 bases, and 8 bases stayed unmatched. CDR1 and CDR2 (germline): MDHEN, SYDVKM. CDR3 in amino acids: CASSWNRGRNSPLHF. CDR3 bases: TGTGCCAGCAGCTGGAACAGGGGGAGGAATTCACCCCTCCACTTT.

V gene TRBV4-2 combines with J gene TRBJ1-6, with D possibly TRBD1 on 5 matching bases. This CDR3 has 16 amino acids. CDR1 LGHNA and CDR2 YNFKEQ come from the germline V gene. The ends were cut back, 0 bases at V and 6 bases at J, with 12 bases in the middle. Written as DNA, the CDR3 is TGTGCCAGCAGCCAAGAGAGACGAAGGGGTAATTCACCCCTCCACTTT. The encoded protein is CASSQERRRGNSPLHF.

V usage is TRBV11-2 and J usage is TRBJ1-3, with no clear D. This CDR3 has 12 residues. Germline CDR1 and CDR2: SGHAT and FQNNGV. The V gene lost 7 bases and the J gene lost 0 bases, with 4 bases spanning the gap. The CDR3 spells CASTNSGNTIYF. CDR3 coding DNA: TGTGCCAGCACAAACTCTGGAAACACCATATATTTT.

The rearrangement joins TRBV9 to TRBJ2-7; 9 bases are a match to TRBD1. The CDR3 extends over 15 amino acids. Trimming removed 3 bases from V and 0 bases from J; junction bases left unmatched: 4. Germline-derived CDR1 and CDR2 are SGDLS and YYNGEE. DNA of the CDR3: TGTGCCAGCAGCGAAGGGACAGGGAGCTCCTACGAGCAGTACTTC. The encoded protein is CASSEGTGSSYEQYF. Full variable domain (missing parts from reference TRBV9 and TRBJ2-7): DSGVTQTPKHLITATGQRVTLRCSPRSGDLSVYWYQQSLDQGLQFLIQYYNGEERAKGNILERFSAQQFPDLHSELNLSSLELGDSALYFCASSEGTGSSYEQYFGPGTRLTVT.

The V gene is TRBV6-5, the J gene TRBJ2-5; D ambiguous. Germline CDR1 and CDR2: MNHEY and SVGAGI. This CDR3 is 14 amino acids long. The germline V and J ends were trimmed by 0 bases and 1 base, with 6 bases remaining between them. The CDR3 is CASSYSYSQETQYF. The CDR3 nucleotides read TGTGCCAGCAGTTACTCTTACAGCCAAGAGACCCAGTACTTC.

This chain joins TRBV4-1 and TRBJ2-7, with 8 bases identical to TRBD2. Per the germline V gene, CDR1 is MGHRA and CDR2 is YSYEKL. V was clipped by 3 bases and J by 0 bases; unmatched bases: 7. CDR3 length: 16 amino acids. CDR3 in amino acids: CASSQHGGGSSYEQYF. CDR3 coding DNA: TGCGCCAGCAGCCAGCATGGCGGGGGGAGCTCCTACGAGCAGTACTTC.

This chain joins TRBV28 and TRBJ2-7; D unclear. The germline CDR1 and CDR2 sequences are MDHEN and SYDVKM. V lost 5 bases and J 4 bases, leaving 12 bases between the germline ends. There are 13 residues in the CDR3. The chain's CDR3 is CASSPVVGYEQYF. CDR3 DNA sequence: TGTGCCAGCAGTCCGGTGGTCGGGTACGAGCAGTACTTC.

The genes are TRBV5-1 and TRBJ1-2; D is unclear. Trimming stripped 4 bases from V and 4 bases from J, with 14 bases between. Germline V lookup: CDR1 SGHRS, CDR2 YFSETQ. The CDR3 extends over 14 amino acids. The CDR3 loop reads CASSPSTEGYGYTF. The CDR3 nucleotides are TGCGCCAGCAGCCCCTCGACGGAGGGCTATGGCTACACCTTC.

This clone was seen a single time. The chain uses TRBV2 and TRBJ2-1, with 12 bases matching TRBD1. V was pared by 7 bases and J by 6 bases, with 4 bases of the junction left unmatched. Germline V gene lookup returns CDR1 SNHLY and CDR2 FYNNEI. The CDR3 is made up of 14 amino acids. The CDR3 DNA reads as TGTGCCAGCAAGGGACAGGGGGCGCGCAATGAGCAGTTCTTC. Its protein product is CASKGQGARNEQFF.

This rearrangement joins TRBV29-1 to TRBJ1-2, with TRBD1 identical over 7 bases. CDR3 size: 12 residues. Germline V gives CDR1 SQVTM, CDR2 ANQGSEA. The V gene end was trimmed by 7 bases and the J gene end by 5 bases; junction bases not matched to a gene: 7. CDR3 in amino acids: CSATGTEYGYTF. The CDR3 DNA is TGCAGCGCCACCGGGACAGAGTATGGCTACACCTTC.

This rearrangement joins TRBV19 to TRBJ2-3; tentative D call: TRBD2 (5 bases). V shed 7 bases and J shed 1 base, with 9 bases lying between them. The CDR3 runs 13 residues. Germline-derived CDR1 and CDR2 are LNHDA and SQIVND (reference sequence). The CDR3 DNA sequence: TGTGCCAGTACGGCGCGGGGCACAGATACGCAGTATTTT. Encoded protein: CASTARGTDTQYF.

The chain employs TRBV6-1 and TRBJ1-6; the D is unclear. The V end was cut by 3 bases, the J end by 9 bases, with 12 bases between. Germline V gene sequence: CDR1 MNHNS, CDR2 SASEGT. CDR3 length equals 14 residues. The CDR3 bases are TGTGCCAGCAGTGATATGGTGCCAGGTTCACCCCTCCACTTT. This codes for CASSDMVPGSPLHF.

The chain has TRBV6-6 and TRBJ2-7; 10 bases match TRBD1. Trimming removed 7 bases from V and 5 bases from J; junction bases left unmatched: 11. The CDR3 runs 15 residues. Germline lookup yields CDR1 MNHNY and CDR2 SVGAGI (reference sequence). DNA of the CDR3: TGTGCCAGCAAGAACGTCGGACAGGGGGGAGACGAGCAGTACTTC. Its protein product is CASKNVGQGGDEQYF.